One and the same sample provided the 8 T cell receptor beta chains below, sequenced in a study of T cells in Graves' hyperthyroidism and ophthalmopathy. RNA transcripts were the template for amplifying TCR beta CDR3 regions. When the TCR CDR3 underwent first-round RT-PCR, the HTBI primer set was used. Using its own MiXCR run on the multiplex PCR reads, TCRdb lists one record per CDR3 protein. The sample includes fewer than 500,000 distinct CDR3 sequences, approximately 15% seen only once; the top ten take around a fifth. Sequencing input: blood. Receptors originate from a woman in her 30s with Graves' ophthalmopathy.

In its sample, this clonotype was seen many times. The J gene is TRBJ2-5, the V gene TRBV7-3; no reliable D call. The CDR3 consists of 17 residues. V was shortened by 2 bases and J by 2 bases, with 18 bases between the two germline ends. Looked up from germline, CDR1 is SGHTA and CDR2 is FQGTGA. CDR3 DNA sequence: TGTGCCAGCAGCTTAGTAGTGGCCTGCCGAGGACAAGAGACCCAGTACTTC. Translating it yields CASSLVVACRGQETQYF.

This clonotype was recorded many times. This sequence joins TRBV11-2 and TRBJ2-5; D unclear. The CDR3 is 16 residues long. V was shortened by 7 bases and J by 4 bases, with 22 bases between the two germline ends. In germline, CDR1 is SGHAT, CDR2 FQNNGV. The CDR3 DNA sequence: TGTGCCAGCACCCAAAACGGGCTAGATTCCCCAGAGACCCAGTACTTC. It translates to CASTQNGLDSPETQYF.

This clonotype was seen more than once but under ten times. The chain carries TRBV4-1 and TRBJ2-3; D is undetermined. The ends were cut back, 1 base at V and 0 bases at J, with 11 bases in the middle. This CDR3 has 16 amino acids. Germline assignment: CDR1 MGHRA and CDR2 YSYEKL. The CDR3 sequence: CASSQGADSSTDTQYF. In nucleotides, the CDR3 is TGCGCCAGCAGCCAAGGGGCTGACTCTAGCACAGATACGCAGTATTTT.

In this sample, this clonotype turned up many times. The V gene is TRBV5-1, the J gene TRBJ2-1; TRBD2 matches at 8 bases. The CDR3 covers 16 residues. Trimming cost V 0 bases and J 4 bases; bases outside gene matches: 6. Germline CDR1 is SGHRS and CDR2 is YFSETQ. The CDR3 nucleotides are TGCGCCAGCAGCTTGGCCGGGGGGGGAGGATACAATGAGCAGTTCTTC. It specifies CASSLAGGGGYNEQFF.

A note on this clonotype: Given a much more abundant clone one base away, this may be a read error. The chain joins TRBV28 to TRBJ2-1, with 10 bases that match TRBD2. Germline lookup yields CDR1 MDHEN and CDR2 SYDVKM. Unmatched junction bases numbered 6, after V lost 4 bases and J lost 0 bases. This CDR3 comprises 17 residues. The chain's CDR3 is CASSSGGTSVSYNEQFF. The CDR3 DNA is TGTGCCAGCAGTTCAGGAGGGACTAGCGTCTCCTACAATGAGCAGTTCTTC.

The sample holds a few counts of this clonotype. The V and J genes are TRBV5-6 and TRBJ2-1, with 16 bases that match TRBD2. The CDR3 contains 20 residues. Germline V gene lookup returns CDR1 SGHDT and CDR2 YYEEEE. Germline trimming cut 3 bases from V and 0 bases from J; bases unmatched to any gene: 9. The CDR3 protein is CASSSGTSGGGYSSYNEQFF. In DNA, the CDR3 is TGTGCCAGCAGCTCCGGGACTAGCGGGGGGGGGTACAGCTCCTACAATGAGCAGTTCTTC.

This clonotype showed up many times. The chain is built from TRBV10-3 and TRBJ1-5, with 8 positions matching TRBD1. Germline loops: CDR1 ENHRY, CDR2 SYGVKD. The CDR3 length is 14 residues. V lost 10 bases and J lost 2; bases outside the gene matches: 7. The CDR3 spells CATRQGIGNQPQHF. The CDR3 nucleotides are TGTGCCACGCGACAGGGGATCGGCAATCAGCCCCAGCATTTT.

This clonotype occurred a few times. The chain is built from TRBV14 and TRBJ1-1; 10 bases are shared with TRBD1. The CDR3 runs to 15 residues. Losses at the gene ends were 5 bases for V and 6 bases for J; bases not matched to a gene: 9. Per germline, CDR1 SGHDN and CDR2 FVKESK. The CDR3 region has the DNA TGTGCCAGCAGCAGTAGGACAGGGGGGTTAGCTGAAGCTTTCTTT. Translating gives CASSSRTGGLAEAFF. Together with reference TRBV14 and TRBJ1-1, the CDR3 gives the full variable domain: EAGVTQFPSHSVIEKGQTVTLRCDPISGHDNLYWYRRVMGKEIKFLLHFVKESKQDESGMPNNRFLAERTGGTYSTLKVQPAELEDSGVYFCASSSRTGGLAEAFFGQGTRLTVV.